Listed below are T cell receptor beta chains from one sample, sequenced in a study of blood T cells in healthy people across ages. MiXCR, applied by TCRdb to the 5' RACE reads, yields one record per CDR3 protein. The sample contains 850,000 to 1,000,000 distinct CDR3 sequences, 51% of which appear only once. The material sequenced was blood. These receptors were taken from a woman aged 55-70 years in good health. CDR3s include the opening cysteine and the closing phenylalanine or tryptophan. A D gene is named only where the DNA matches it firmly. A clone size is listed for some rows: how often the clone was seen (once, few, many), or a class if it is expanded.

-	-	TRBV20-1	TRBJ2-7	CSAGRDASNPSYVQYF	TGCAGTGCTGGAAGGGACGCATCGAATCCATCCTACGTGCAGTACTTC
few	-	TRBV6-2/TRBV6-3	TRBJ2-7	CASSARTAGRQYF	TGTGCCAGCAGTGCAAGGACCGCCGGTCGGCAGTACTTC
-	-	TRBV5-5	TRBJ2-1	CASSLGGGQNLLNNEQFF	TGTGCCAGCAGCTTGGGGGGGGGACAGAACTTACTAAACAATGAGCAGTTCTTC
-	-	TRBV4-2	TRBJ2-1	CASSRWTDNEQFF	TGTGCCAGCAGCAGATGGACAGACAATGAGCAGTTCTTC
few	TRBD2	TRBV12-3/TRBV12-4	TRBJ2-7	CASSHTGGLTPYEQYF	TGTGCCAGCAGTCACACGGGGGGGCTTACCCCCTACGAGCAGTACTTC
-	TRBD1	TRBV28	TRBJ1-2	CASSYPDRVFGYTF	TGTGCCAGCAGTTATCCGGACAGGGTTTTTGGCTACACCTTC
-	-	TRBV3-1	TRBJ2-5	CASSQDETGLQSETQYF	TGTGCCAGCAGCCAAGATGAAACGGGTTTACAATCAGAGACCCAGTACTTC
once	-	TRBV7-2	TRBJ2-4	CASSPRGSWDIQYF	TGTGCCAGCAGCCCCCGGGGTAGCTGGGACATTCAGTACTTC
-	-	TRBV3-1	TRBJ1-1	CASTSGGALTEAFF	TGTGCCAGCACCAGTGGGGGGGCTCTCACTGAAGCTTTCTTT
-	-	TRBV27	TRBJ1-1	CASSLGGPGSQAFF	TGTGCCAGCAGTTTAGGAGGCCCGGGTAGCCAAGCTTTCTTT
-	TRBD2	TRBV11-2	TRBJ2-7	CASSTGTSGILRYNEQYF	TGTGCCAGCAGCACTGGGACTAGCGGGATTTTGAGGTACAATGAGCAGTACTTC
few	-	TRBV6-6	TRBJ2-7	CASSYRAGPNPEQYF	TGTGCCAGCAGTTACCGGGCGGGACCCAACCCTGAGCAGTACTTC
-	-	TRBV11-3	TRBJ2-5	CAGSLYYGETQYF	TGTGCCGGCAGCCTATATTACGGGGAGACCCAGTACTTC
-	-	TRBV5-1	TRBJ2-1	CASTPTTGSYNEQFF	TGCGCCAGCACCCCAACCACGGGCTCCTACAATGAGCAGTTCTTC
-	TRBD2	TRBV20-1	TRBJ2-3	CSAPISGRAGDTQYF	TGCAGTGCTCCCATTAGCGGGAGGGCCGGAGATACGCAGTATTTT
-	-	TRBV27	TRBJ2-7	CASSFRSAYEQYF	TGTGCCAGCAGCTTTCGCTCCGCCTACGAGCAGTACTTC
-	TRBD1	TRBV20-1	TRBJ2-4	CSSGTGGFSGREQYF	TGCAGCTCCGGGACAGGGGGCTTCAGCGGGAGGGAGCAGTACTTC
-	TRBD1	TRBV28	TRBJ2-3	CASSPVRGSPLDTQYF	TGTGCCAGCAGCCCCGTCAGGGGGAGTCCACTTGATACGCAGTATTTT
-	-	TRBV19	TRBJ1-2	CASSPRTVDGYTF	TGTGCCAGTAGTCCCCGGACAGTGGATGGCTACACCTTC
few	-	TRBV5-1	TRBJ2-5	CASSFGSAGNQETQYF	TGCGCCAGCAGCTTTGGGTCGGCAGGGAATCAAGAGACCCAGTACTTC
-	-	TRBV29-1	TRBJ1-1	CSVNRVADTEAFF	TGCAGCGTGAACAGGGTGGCGGACACTGAAGCTTTCTTT
few	-	TRBV4-1	TRBJ1-1	CASSHNRGATGEAFF	TGCGCCAGCAGCCATAATCGAGGGGCGACAGGAGAAGCTTTCTTT
-	-	TRBV6-2/TRBV6-3	TRBJ2-1	CASSYQNFYNEQFF	TGTGCCAGCAGTTACCAGAATTTCTACAATGAGCAGTTCTTC
many	-	TRBV29-1	TRBJ2-7	CSVEDNYEQYF	TGCAGCGTTGAAGACAACTACGAGCAGTACTTC
-	-	TRBV20-1	TRBJ2-3	CSGSAEDTQYF	TGCAGTGGGTCAGCGGAAGATACGCAGTATTTT
-	TRBD2	TRBV12-3/TRBV12-4	TRBJ2-7	CASSLGLVVYNEQYF	TGTGCCAGCAGTTTGGGACTAGTAGTGTACAATGAGCAGTACTTC
once	-	TRBV28	TRBJ1-4	CASSLWSGGGEKLFF	TGTGCCAGCAGTTTATGGTCCGGGGGAGGTGAAAAACTGTTTTTT
few	-	TRBV4-2	TRBJ2-7	CASSQDGSLTYEQYF	TGTGCCAGCAGCCAAGACGGCAGCCTCACCTACGAGCAGTACTTC
-	-	TRBV29-1	TRBJ2-2	CSVAGSNTGELFF	TGCAGCGTTGCTGGTTCGAACACCGGGGAGCTGTTTTTT
few	TRBD2	TRBV20-1	TRBJ2-7	CSARDPTSADSYEQYF	TGCAGTGCTAGAGATCCTACTAGCGCAGACTCCTACGAGCAGTACTTC
-	-	TRBV12-5	TRBJ2-1	CASTGTPYNEQFF	TGTGCTAGCACAGGGACCCCCTACAATGAGCAGTTCTTC
-	-	TRBV7-2	TRBJ2-7	CASSLRVGEQYF	TGTGCCAGCAGCTTACGAGTTGGCGAGCAGTACTTC
-	-	TRBV18	TRBJ2-5	CASSPPNTGETQYF	TGTGCCAGCTCACCACCGAACACCGGGGAGACCCAGTACTTC
-	-	TRBV4-2	TRBJ1-1	CASSQVLIQENTEAFF	TGTGCCAGCAGCCAAGTCCTTATACAGGAGAACACTGAAGCTTTCTTT
-	-	TRBV5-1	TRBJ1-4	CANQQCGTGGQGIRCEKLFF	TGCGCCAACCAGCAGTGCGGTACGGGAGGGCAAGGTATACGGTGCGAAAAACTGTTTTTT
-	TRBD1	TRBV20-1	TRBJ1-6	CSAHVQGAYSPPHF	TGCAGTGCTCACGTACAGGGGGCGTATTCACCCCCCCACTTT
-	-	TRBV9	TRBJ2-1	CASTATAARDEQFF	TGTGCCAGCACCGCCACAGCGGCAAGGGATGAGCAGTTCTTC
-	TRBD2	TRBV28	TRBJ2-3	CASSPAGGEPHPTDTQYF	TGTGCCAGCAGTCCAGCTGGGGGGGAGCCTCACCCCACAGATACGCAGTATTTT
-	-	TRBV20-1	TRBJ2-1	CSARDPRRDNEQFF	TGCAGTGCTAGAGATCCAAGGCGGGACAATGAGCAGTTCTTC
many	-	TRBV7-4	TRBJ2-3	CASSLRRDSNPDTQYF	TGTGCCAGCAGCTTACGCCGGGACTCCAATCCAGATACGCAGTATTTT
-	TRBD1	TRBV4-2	TRBJ2-5	CASSQAEGQAGTYEQYF	TGTGCCAGCAGCCAAGCAGAGGGACAGGCGGGAACCTACGAACAGTACTTC
-	TRBD2	TRBV7-9	TRBJ2-7	CASSAGTSGRAPPSYNEQYF	TGTGCCAGCAGCGCTGGGACTAGCGGGAGGGCCCCCCCTAGTTACAATGAGCAGTACTTC
few	-	TRBV4-1	TRBJ2-6	CASSQGLGRNSGANVLTF	TGCGCCAGCAGCCAAGGGTTGGGTCGGAACTCTGGGGCCAACGTCCTGACTTTC
-	TRBD2	TRBV6-1	TRBJ2-7	CASSPAAGLAGGAGYEQYF	TGTGCCAGCAGTCCCGCGGCGGGACTAGCGGGAGGCGCAGGATACGAGCAGTACTTC
-	TRBD2	TRBV11-3	TRBJ2-1	CASSLGTGGPNEQFF	TGTGCCAGCAGCTTAGGGACGGGAGGGCCCAATGAGCAGTTCTTC
few	TRBD1	TRBV10-3	TRBJ2-2	CAIQDRDTGELFF	TGTGCCATCCAGGACAGGGACACCGGGGAGCTGTTTTTT
-	-	TRBV6-2/TRBV6-3	TRBJ2-3	CASSTPSSTDTQYF	TGTGCCAGCAGTACCCCTTCTAGCACAGATACGCAGTATTTT
-	-	TRBV6-5	TRBJ1-4	CASSYTINEKLFF	TGTGCCAGCAGTTACACTATAAATGAAAAACTGTTTTTT
-	-	TRBV29-1	TRBJ1-5	CSVRDGYSNQPQHF	TGCAGCGTGAGGGACGGTTATAGCAATCAGCCCCAGCATTTT
-	-	TRBV7-9	TRBJ2-7	CASSLPLGSGTSPVGEQYF	TGTGCCAGCAGCTTACCCCTCGGATCCGGGACAAGTCCCGTGGGCGAGCAGTACTTC
-	TRBD2	TRBV5-1	TRBJ2-7	CASSGGTSGGLYNEQYF	TGCGCCAGCAGCGGGGGGACTAGCGGGGGCCTCTACAATGAGCAGTACTTC
-	-	TRBV4-1	TRBJ2-5	CASSQVALVKETQYF	TGCGCCAGCAGCCAAGTTGCCTTGGTAAAAGAGACCCAGTACTTC
-	TRBD1	TRBV5-1	TRBJ2-5	CASSLGDRVMRETQYF	TGCGCCAGCAGCCTGGGCGACAGGGTAATGAGAGAGACCCAGTACTTC